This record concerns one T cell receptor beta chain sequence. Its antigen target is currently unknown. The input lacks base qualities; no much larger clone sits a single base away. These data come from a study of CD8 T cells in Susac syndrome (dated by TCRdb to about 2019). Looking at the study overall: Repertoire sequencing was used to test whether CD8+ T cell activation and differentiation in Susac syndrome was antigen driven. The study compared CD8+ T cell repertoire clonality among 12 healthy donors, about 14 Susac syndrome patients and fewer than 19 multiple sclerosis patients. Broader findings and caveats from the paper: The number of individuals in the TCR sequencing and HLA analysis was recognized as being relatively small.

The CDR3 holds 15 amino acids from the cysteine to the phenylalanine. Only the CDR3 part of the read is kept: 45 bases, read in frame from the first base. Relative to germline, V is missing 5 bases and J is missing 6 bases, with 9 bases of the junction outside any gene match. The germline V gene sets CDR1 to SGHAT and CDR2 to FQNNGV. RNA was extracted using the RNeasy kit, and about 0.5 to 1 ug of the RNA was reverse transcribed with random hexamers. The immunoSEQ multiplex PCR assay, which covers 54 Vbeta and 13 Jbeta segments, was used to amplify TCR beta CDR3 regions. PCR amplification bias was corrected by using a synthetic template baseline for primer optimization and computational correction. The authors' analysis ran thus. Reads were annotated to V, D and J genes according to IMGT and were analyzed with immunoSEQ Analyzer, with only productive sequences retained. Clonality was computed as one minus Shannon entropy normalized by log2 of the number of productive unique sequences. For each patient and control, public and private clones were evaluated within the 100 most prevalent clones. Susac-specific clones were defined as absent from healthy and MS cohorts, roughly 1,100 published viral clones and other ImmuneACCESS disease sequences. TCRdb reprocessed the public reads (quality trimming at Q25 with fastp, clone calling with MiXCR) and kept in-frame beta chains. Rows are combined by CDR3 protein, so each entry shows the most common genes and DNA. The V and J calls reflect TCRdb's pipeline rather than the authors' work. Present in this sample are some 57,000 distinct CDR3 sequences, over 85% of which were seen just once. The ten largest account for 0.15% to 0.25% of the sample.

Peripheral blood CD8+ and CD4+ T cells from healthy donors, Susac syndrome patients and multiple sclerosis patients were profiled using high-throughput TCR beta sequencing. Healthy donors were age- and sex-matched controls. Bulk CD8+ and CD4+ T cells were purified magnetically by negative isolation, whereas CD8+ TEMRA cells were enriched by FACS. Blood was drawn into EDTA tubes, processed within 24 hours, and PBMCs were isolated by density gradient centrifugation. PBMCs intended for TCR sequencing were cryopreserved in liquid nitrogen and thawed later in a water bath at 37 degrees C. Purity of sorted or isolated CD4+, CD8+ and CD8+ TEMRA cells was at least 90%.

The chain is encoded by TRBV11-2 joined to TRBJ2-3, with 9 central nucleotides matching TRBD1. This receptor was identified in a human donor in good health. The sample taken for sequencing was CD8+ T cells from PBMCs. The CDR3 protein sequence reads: CASSGGTGRRDTQYF. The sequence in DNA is TGTGCCAGCAGCGGGGGGACAGGGAGGAGGGATACGCAGTATTTT.